This TCR beta chain was identified during a study of CD8 T cells in Susac syndrome. Study-level points and caveats: Individuals included in the TCR sequencing and HLA analysis were acknowledged by the study to be relatively few in number.

As to this clonotype: What it recognizes is unknown.

Multiple sclerosis controls were treatment-naive patients with stable or active relapsing-remitting disease. The CD8+ and CD4+ T cells were isolated magnetically using a negative isolation approach, whereas the TEMRA cells were enriched by FACS. The RNA input was roughly 0.5 to 1 ug, and it was reverse transcribed with random hexamers. TCR beta CDR3 was amplified by immunoSEQ covering 54 Vbeta and 13 Jbeta. TCRdb ran MiXCR on the immunoSEQ multiplex PCR reads and lists one entry per CDR3 protein. The table has about 430,000 distinct CDR3 sequences, around 85% seen once; the top ten hold more than 0.09%. This clonotype originated in a human donor with multiple sclerosis. Sequencing input: CD8+ T cells from PBMCs.

CDR3 bases: TGTGCCAGCAGTTCCGCCCTAGAAGGGGCAATATTGACCTACGAGCAGTACTTC. This encodes CASSSALEGAILTYEQYF. The chain couples TRBV28 to TRBJ2-7; D perhaps matches TRBD1 (5 bases). CDR3 length: 18 amino acids. V lost 4 bases, J lost 2 bases, and 24 bases lay in between. The germline gives CDR1 MDHEN, CDR2 SYDVKM.